This T cell receptor (beta chain) comes out of a study of T cells in Graves' hyperthyroidism and ophthalmopathy. General study findings and limits: The model anticipated ophthalmopathy a median about six months pre-onset. Blood shared most expanded thyroid clonotypes above 0.001.

This clonotype was recorded many times. Its target is unknown. CDR1 SNHLY and CDR2 FYNNEI come from the germline V gene. This CDR3 has 13 residues. Trimming took 4 bases from V and 2 from J; bases not matched to a gene: 1. Thyroid ultrasound, orbital computed tomography, clinical symptoms, and serum thyroxine and TRAb underpinned diagnoses. The authors took PBMCs from 10 ml fresh peripheral blood. Amplified regions were TCR beta CDR3 sequences from RNA transcripts. The TCR CDR3 was amplified in a first-round RT-PCR using the HTBI primer set. TCRdb reanalysed the multiplex PCR reads using MiXCR and keeps one entry per CDR3 protein. This repertoire shows more than 300,000 distinct CDR3 sequences, roughly 14% found once; its top ten account for 11%.

The TCR was taken from a woman aged 60-75 years with Graves' hyperthyroidism. The sequenced sample was blood. The chain joins TRBV2 to TRBJ1-1, with 7 bases matching TRBD1. This chain's CDR3 is CASSGQGNTEAFF. CDR3 coding DNA: TGTGCCAGCAGTGGACAGGGTAACACTGAAGCTTTCTTT.